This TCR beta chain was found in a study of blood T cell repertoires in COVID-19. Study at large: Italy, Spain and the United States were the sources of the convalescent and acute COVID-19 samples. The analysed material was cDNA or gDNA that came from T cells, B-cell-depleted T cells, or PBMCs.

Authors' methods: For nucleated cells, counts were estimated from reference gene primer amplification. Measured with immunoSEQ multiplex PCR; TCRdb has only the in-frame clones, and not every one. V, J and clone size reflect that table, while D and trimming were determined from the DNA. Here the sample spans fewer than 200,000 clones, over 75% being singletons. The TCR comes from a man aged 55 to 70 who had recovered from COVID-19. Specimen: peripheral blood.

Written as DNA, the CDR3 is TGTGCCAGCAGCCAAGAAATCACTAGCGGACAAGAGACCCAGTACTTC. Amino acid sequence: CASSQEITSGQETQYF. The chain recombines TRBV3-1 (or the pseudogene TRBV3-2) with TRBJ2-5; 8 bases align to TRBD2. CDR3 length: 16 amino acids. Germline CDR1 is LGHDT and CDR2 is YNNKEL (reference sequence). Trimming cost V 0 bases and J 2 bases; bases outside gene matches: 5.